This TCR beta chain stems from a study of regulatory T cells in long-lasting Graves disease. Study results and caveats: TRBV28, TRBJ1-2 and TRBJ2-5 were favored in persistent disease.

Many counts were recorded for this clonotype. As yet, its antigen is unknown. Described time point: newly diagnosed GD, antithyroid drugs for less than 3 months. Researchers made the TCR library from RNA that was extracted from PBMCs. According to the study, TCR beta libraries were built with iRepertoire HTBI primers and CDR3-region Arm-PCR. As processed by the authors: The samples included around 65 TRBV and 14 to 15 TRBJ segments. TCRdb ran MiXCR on the multiplex PCR reads and lists one entry per CDR3 protein. The V and J calls follow TCRdb's processing rather than the paper's. The sample lists 500,000 to 700,000 distinct CDR3 sequences, roughly 15% occurring once. In germline, CDR1 is MDHEN, CDR2 SYDVKM. This CDR3 spans 17 amino acids. The trim removed 6 bases at V and 6 bases at J, leaving 13 bases unmatched. Separately, the same data were catalogued under a study of T cells in Graves' hyperthyroidism and ophthalmopathy. From that study: Researchers ran a first-round RT-PCR on the TCR CDR3 using the HTBI primer set.

The chain employs TRBV28 and TRBJ1-6; the match to TRBD1 covers 8 bases. Specimen: peripheral blood mononuclear cells (PBMCs), collected at new diagnosis, from a patient treated with antithyroid drugs. This sequence originates from a woman in her twenties or thirties with Graves disease. The CDR3: CASSSRRWDRSNSPLHF. The CDR3 bases are TGTGCCAGCAGCTCTCGAAGGTGGGACAGGAGTAATTCACCCCTCCACTTT.